This entry concerns a single TCR beta chain. Its specificity is not known. Some clones are missing from TCRdb's copy, which holds only in-frame ones; the method was immunoSEQ multiplex PCR. The data contain some 240,000 clones, 65% of them singletons. This sample was taken from a study of shared clonotypes between healthy human individuals. Whole-study findings and limits: Shared clonotypes: roughly 4.5% naive CD4, about 4% naive CD8, 2.3% memory CD4, approximately 0.4% memory CD8.

The TCR originated in a man aged 25 to 45 in good health. Material for sequencing was memory CD4+ T cells sorted from blood. Specified subset: CD45RA-negative fraction.

CDR3 residues: CASSTPGATNEKLFF. DNA of the CDR3: TGTGCCAGCAGCACCCCAGGAGCAACTAATGAAAAACTGTTTTTT. The V and J genes are TRBV28 and TRBJ1-4; D remains ambiguous. The CDR3 is made up of 15 amino acids. CDR1 is MDHEN, CDR2 SYDVKM, per germline. V lost 6 bases and J lost 0, with 11 bases in between.